This T cell receptor (beta chain) derives from a study of shared clonotypes between healthy human individuals. Sequencing used immunoSEQ multiplex PCR; TCRdb keeps in-frame clones, though not all of them. The table includes under 1,100,000 clones, more than 60% detected once. The study's findings and limits: Large depth notwithstanding, sorted-subset sequencing proved incomplete by rarefaction. Some naive CD4 clonotypes, roughly 5%, turned up in common across a few donors.

CD4+ cells were split into CD45RA+ naive and CD45RA-negative memory subsets. With respect to this clone: What it binds is not known.

V was cut by 0 bases and J by 4 bases, with 14 bases left in between. CDR3 length: 16 amino acids. Germline V lookup: CDR1 KGHSH, CDR2 LQKENI. Sequenced material: memory CD4+ T cells sorted from blood. Indicated subset: CD45RA-negative fraction. The TCR originated in a man between 18 and 29 years old in good health. The chain couples TRBV18 to TRBJ2-3; D call uncertain. The chain's CDR3 is CASSPPVFQASDTQYF. The DNA for the CDR3 is TGTGCCAGCTCACCACCGGTCTTCCAGGCATCAGATACGCAGTATTTT.